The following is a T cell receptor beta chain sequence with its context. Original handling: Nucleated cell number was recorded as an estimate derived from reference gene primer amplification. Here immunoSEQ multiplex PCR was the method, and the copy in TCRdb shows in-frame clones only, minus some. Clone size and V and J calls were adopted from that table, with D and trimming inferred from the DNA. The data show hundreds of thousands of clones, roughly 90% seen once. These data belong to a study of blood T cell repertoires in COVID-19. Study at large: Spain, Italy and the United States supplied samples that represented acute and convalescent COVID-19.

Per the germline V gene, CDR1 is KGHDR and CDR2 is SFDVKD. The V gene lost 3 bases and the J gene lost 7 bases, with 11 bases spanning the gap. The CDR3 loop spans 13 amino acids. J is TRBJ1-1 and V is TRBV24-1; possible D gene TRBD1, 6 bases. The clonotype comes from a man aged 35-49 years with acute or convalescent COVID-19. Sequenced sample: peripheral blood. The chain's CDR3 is CATSDSTGREAFF. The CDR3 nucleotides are TGTGCCACCAGTGATAGTACAGGGCGTGAAGCTTTCTTT.